The clone carrying this TCR beta chain has at least ten counts. Antigen: not known. Used for diagnoses were clinical symptoms, serum thyroxine and TRAb, thyroid ultrasound and orbital computed tomography. Amplified TCR beta CDR3 regions came from RNA transcripts. RT-PCR in the first round (using the HTBI primer set) targeted the TCR CDR3. TCRdb called the multiplex PCR reads again in MiXCR, with one record for every CDR3 protein. There are about 400,000 distinct CDR3 sequences in the sample; under 15% occur only once, and about 31% lies in the top ten. This record belongs to a study of T cells in Graves' hyperthyroidism and ophthalmopathy. Study findings and constraints: Most clonotypes expanded in the thyroid (above 0.001) were also present in blood. The model made its ophthalmopathy prediction, and onset followed a median around six months later. Separating ophthalmopathy from stable hyperthyroidism was achieved by a 13 V-J model.

The CDR3 totals 16 residues. Germline CDR1 reads SEHNR; CDR2 reads FQNEAQ (reference sequence). V lost 5 bases and J 0 bases, leaving 17 bases between the germline ends. The source material was blood. The chain employs TRBV7-9 and TRBJ2-7; D gene unclear. The sequence was collected from a woman aged 25 to 45 with Graves' hyperthyroidism. This CDR3 is CASSPHSRASSYEQYF. In DNA, the CDR3 is TGTGCCAGCAGCCCCCATTCCCGGGCATCCTCCTACGAGCAGTACTTC.